One sample yielded the 13 T cell receptor beta chains listed below, sequenced in a study of blood T cell repertoires in COVID-19. Only in-frame clones appear in the TCRdb table, and some are missing; sequencing was by immunoSEQ multiplex PCR. Of about 110,000 clones in the sample, over 80% are singletons; the top ten hold nearly 0.85%. The sequencing sample was made of peripheral blood. Source of these receptors: a woman in her 70s with acute or convalescent COVID-19.

This chain joins TRBV6-5 and TRBJ2-1, with D possibly matching TRBD2 (6 bases). Trimming removed 6 bases at V and 6 bases at J, with 9 bases between. Per germline, CDR1 MNHEY and CDR2 SVGAGI. CDR3 length: 12 amino acids. Here the CDR3 DNA reads TGTGCCAGCAGAAGGAGGGGCAATGAGCAGTTCTTC. Translation: CASRRRGNEQFF.

J is TRBJ2-7 and V is TRBV27; 7 positions agree with TRBD1. Trimming took 0 bases from V and 5 from J; bases not matched to a gene: 4. CDR1 MNHEY and CDR2 SMNVEV come from the germline V gene (reference sequence). This CDR3 spans 14 amino acids. CDR3 residues: CASSLSSGGDEQYF. CDR3 bases: TGTGCCAGCAGTTTATCTTCAGGGGGAGACGAGCAGTACTTC.

The gene calls are TRBV24-1 and TRBJ2-1, with a tentative D call TRBD2 (6 bases). Trimming pared 7 bases from V and 9 bases from J, leaving 18 bases between. The germline V gene has CDR1 KGHDR and CDR2 SFDVKD. The CDR3 contains 14 residues. CDR3 DNA sequence: TGTGCCACCAGCCCCGGGACTTTCGCCAGTGAGCAGTTCTTC. This codes for CATSPGTFASEQFF.

V and J are TRBV7-2 and TRBJ2-7; no clear D. Trimming took 8 bases from V and 0 from J, leaving 14 bases between them. The CDR3 runs 14 residues. Looked up from germline, CDR1 is SGHTA and CDR2 is FQGNSA. This CDR3 is CASAAGSFSYEQYF. Written as DNA, the CDR3 is TGTGCCAGCGCCGCCGGGTCCTTCTCCTACGAGCAGTACTTC.

This clone appeared a few times. J is TRBJ2-3 and V is TRBV12-1; no check of the table's D call, TRBD2, against the DNA was made. TRBV12-1 has pseudogene status. The CDR3 has 16 amino acids. The CDR3 sequence is CASSFLKTGGTDTQYF. The CDR3 coding sequence is TGTGCCAGCAGCTTTCTTAAGACGGGGGGCACAGATACGCAGTATTTT.

Points on this clone: Other nucleotide sequences in the sample specify the same CDR3. This rearrangement joins TRBV19 to TRBJ1-6; a weak D match, TRBD1 (5 bases). This CDR3 comprises 13 residues. With 1 base removed from V and 10 bases from J, the gap between germline ends came to 8 bases. Germline V gene lookup returns CDR1 LNHDA and CDR2 SQIVND (reference sequence). CDR3: CASSIGGDSPLHF. The CDR3 DNA is TGTGCCAGTAGTATAGGGGGGGACTCACCCCTCCACTTT.

The genes are TRBV10-2 and TRBJ2-1, with 11 nucleotides matching TRBD2. The CDR3 length is 14 residues. Germline values: CDR1 WSHSY, CDR2 SAAADI. Losses at the gene ends were 6 bases for V and 9 bases for J; bases not matched to a gene: 7. CDR3 nucleotides: TGCGCCAGCAGATTAGCGGGAGGGGCAGGTGAGCAGTTCTTC. Protein sequence: CASRLAGGAGEQFF.

V usage is TRBV19 and J usage is TRBJ2-1; 7 nucleotides agree with TRBD2. Germline CDR1 reads LNHDA; CDR2 reads SQIVND (reference sequence). The CDR3 runs 15 residues. Trimming took 3 bases from V and 2 from J; bases not matched to a gene: 4. CDR3 sequence (DNA): TGTGCCAGTAGTATCGGAGCGGGGCCCTACAATGAGCAGTTCTTC. This sequence encodes CASSIGAGPYNEQFF.

V gene TRBV4-2 combines with J gene TRBJ1-2; 8 bases align to TRBD1. CDR1 is LGHNA and CDR2 is YNFKEQ in the germline V gene. The J segment lost 3 bases and the V segment lost 0 bases, leaving 6 bases of the junction unmatched. CDR3 length equals 16 residues. The CDR3 DNA sequence: TGTGCCAGCAGCCAAGAAAGCGCACAGGGGGACTATGGCTACACCTTC. Protein sequence: CASSQESAQGDYGYTF.

The chain has TRBV30 and TRBJ2-7; 7 bases are a match to TRBD1. This CDR3 is 11 amino acids long. With V trimmed by 6 bases and J by 1 base, 0 bases remained unmatched. Per the germline V gene, CDR1 is GTSNPN and CDR2 is SVGIG (reference sequence). This CDR3 reads CACRGSYEQYF. CDR3 bases: TGTGCCTGCAGGGGGTCCTACGAGCAGTACTTC.

The chain joins TRBV5-8 to TRBJ2-5, with 13 nucleotides matching TRBD2. The CDR3 extends over 14 amino acids. V trimming: 4 bases; J trimming: 10 bases; junction bases outside the gene matches: 7. In germline, CDR1 is SGHTS, CDR2 YDEGEE. In DNA, the CDR3 is TGTGCCAGCAGCATGGGACTAGCGGGGAACTTCCAGTACTTC. As protein: CASSMGLAGNFQYF. Full variable domain (rest looked up from reference TRBV5-8 and TRBJ2-5): EAGVTQSPTHLIKTRGQQATLRCSPISGHTSVYWYQQALGLGLQFLLWYDEGEERNRGNFPPRFSGRQFPNYSSELNVNALELEDSALYLCASSMGLAGNFQYFGPGTRLLVL.

This clone was seen a single time. The rearrangement joins TRBV5-4 to TRBJ2-7; 7 bases agree with TRBD1. CDR1 is SGHNT, CDR2 YYREEE, per germline (reference sequence). J gave up 2 bases and V 3 bases, and 8 bases lay outside the gene matches. The CDR3 sequence is 15 residues long. The CDR3 loop is CASSYGGQKTYEQYF. For the CDR3, the DNA is TGTGCCAGCAGCTATGGGGGACAGAAAACCTACGAGCAGTACTTC.

The chain links TRBV11-1 to TRBJ2-5, with 9 bases lining up with TRBD2. V was clipped by 0 bases and J by 3 bases; unmatched bases: 2. The CDR3 loop spans 15 amino acids. Germline loops: CDR1 SGHAT, CDR2 FQDESV (reference sequence). In nucleotides, the CDR3 is TGTGCCAGCAGCTTAGCCATAGCGGGGGAAGAGACCCAGTACTTC. Translation: CASSLAIAGEETQYF.